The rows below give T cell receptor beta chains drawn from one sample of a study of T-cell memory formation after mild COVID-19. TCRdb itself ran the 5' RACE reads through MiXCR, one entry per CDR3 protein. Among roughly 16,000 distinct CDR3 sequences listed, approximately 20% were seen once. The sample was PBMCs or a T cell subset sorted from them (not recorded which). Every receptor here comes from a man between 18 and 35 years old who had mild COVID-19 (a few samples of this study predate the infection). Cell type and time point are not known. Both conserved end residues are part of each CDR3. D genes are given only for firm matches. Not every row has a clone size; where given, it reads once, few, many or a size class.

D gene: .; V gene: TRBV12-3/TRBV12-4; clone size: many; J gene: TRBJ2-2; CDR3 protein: CASSWTANTGELFF; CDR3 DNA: TGTGCCAGCAGTTGGACGGCGAACACCGGGGAGCTGTTTTTT
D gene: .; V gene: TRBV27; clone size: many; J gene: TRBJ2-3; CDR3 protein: CASSFYNADTQYF; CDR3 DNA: TGTGCCAGCAGTTTTTATAATGCAGATACGCAGTATTTT
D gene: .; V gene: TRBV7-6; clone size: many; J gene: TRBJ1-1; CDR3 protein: CASSLSPGFEDTEAFF; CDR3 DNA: TGTGCCAGCAGCTTATCCCCAGGGTTCGAGGACACTGAAGCTTTCTTT
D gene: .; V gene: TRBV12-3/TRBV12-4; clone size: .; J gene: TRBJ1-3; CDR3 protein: CASSGGAAGGNTIYF; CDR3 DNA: TGTGCCAGCAGTGGGGGCGCGGCAGGAGGAAACACCATATATTTT
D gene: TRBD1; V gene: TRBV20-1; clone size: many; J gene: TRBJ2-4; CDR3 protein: CSARTGLAKNIQYF; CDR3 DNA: TGCAGTGCTAGGACAGGGCTAGCCAAAAACATTCAGTACTTC
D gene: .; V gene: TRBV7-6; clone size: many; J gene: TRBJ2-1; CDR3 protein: CASSLVWLLGNGNEQFF; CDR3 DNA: TGTGCCAGCAGCTTAGTATGGTTACTAGGGAACGGCAATGAGCAGTTCTTC
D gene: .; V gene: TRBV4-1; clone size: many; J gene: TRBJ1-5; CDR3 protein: CASSAPGDQPQHF; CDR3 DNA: TGCGCCAGCTCCGCTCCTGGGGATCAGCCCCAGCATTTT
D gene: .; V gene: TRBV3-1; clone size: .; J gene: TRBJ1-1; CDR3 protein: CASSQPYTVRGNTEAFF; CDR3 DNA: TGTGCCAGCAGCCAACCCTATACCGTCAGGGGGAACACTGAAGCTTTCTTT
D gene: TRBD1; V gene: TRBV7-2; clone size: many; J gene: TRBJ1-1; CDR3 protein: CASSSRGTGDVTEAFF; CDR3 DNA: TGTGCCAGCAGCTCTCGAGGGACAGGGGATGTGACTGAAGCTTTCTTT
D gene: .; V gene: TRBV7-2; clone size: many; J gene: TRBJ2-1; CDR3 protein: CASSLAPSTSSYNEQFF; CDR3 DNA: TGTGCCAGCAGCTTAGCGCCGTCGACAAGCTCCTACAATGAGCAGTTCTTC
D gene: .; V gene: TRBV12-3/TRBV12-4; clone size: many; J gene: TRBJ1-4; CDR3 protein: CASSSVEANEKLFF; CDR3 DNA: TGTGCCAGCAGTTCAGTTGAGGCTAATGAAAAACTGTTTTTT
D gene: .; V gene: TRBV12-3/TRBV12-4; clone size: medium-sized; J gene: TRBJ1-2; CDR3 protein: CASTLSGANYGYTF; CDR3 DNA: TGTGCCAGCACCCTGTCGGGAGCTAACTATGGCTACACCTTC
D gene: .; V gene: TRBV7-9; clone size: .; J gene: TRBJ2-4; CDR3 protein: CASSSTGGKNIQYF; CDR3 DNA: TGTGCCAGCAGCTCCACAGGAGGCAAAAACATTCAGTACTTC
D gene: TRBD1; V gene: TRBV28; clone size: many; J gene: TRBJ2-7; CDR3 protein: CASSFRRGHEQYF; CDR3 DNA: TGTGCCAGCAGTTTTCGCAGGGGGCACGAGCAGTACTTC
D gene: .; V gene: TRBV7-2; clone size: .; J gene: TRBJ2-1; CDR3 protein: CASSLERTENEQFF; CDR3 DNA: TGTGCCAGCAGCTTAGAGAGGACAGAGAATGAGCAGTTCTTC
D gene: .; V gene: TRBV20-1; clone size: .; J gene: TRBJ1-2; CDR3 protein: CSARDLERGGWGYTF; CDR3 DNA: TGCAGTGCTAGAGATCTCGAGCGGGGGGGATGGGGCTACACCTTC
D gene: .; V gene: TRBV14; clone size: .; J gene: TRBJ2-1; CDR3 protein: CASSHRDEQFF; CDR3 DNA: TGTGCCAGCAGCCATAGGGATGAGCAGTTCTTC
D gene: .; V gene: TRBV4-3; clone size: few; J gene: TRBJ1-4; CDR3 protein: CASSQEDVKWAPTNEKLFF; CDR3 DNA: TGCGCCAGCAGCCAAGAGGACGTCAAATGGGCTCCAACTAATGAAAAACTGTTTTTT
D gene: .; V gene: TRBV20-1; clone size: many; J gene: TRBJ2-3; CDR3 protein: CSARDVEAADTQYF; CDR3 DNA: TGCAGTGCTAGAGATGTGGAAGCGGCAGATACGCAGTATTTT
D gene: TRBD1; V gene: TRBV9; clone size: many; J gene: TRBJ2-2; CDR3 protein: CASSYGQGTTGELFF; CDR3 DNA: TGTGCCAGCAGCTACGGACAGGGGACCACCGGGGAGCTGTTTTTT
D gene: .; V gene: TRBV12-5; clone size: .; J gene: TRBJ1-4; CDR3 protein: CASGFVIRGKGEKLFF; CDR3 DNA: TGTGCTAGTGGTTTTGTAATACGGGGGAAGGGTGAAAAACTGTTTTTT
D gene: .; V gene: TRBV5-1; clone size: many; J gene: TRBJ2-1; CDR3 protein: CASRSLGSQQFF; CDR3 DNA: TGCGCCAGCAGATCTCTCGGGTCCCAGCAGTTCTTC
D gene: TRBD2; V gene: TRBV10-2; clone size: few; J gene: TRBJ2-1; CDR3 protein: CATYRGLAGGPHSYNEQFF; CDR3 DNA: TGCGCCACCTATCGGGGACTAGCGGGGGGCCCCCACTCCTACAATGAGCAGTTCTTC
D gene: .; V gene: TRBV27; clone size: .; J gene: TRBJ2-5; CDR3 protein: CASSLSDKETQYF; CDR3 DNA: TGTGCCAGCAGTTTATCGGATAAGGAGACCCAGTACTTC
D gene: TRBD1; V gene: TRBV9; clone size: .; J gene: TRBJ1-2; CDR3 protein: CASSPRTGYHDGYTF; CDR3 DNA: TGTGCCAGCAGCCCCCGGACAGGGTACCATGATGGCTACACCTTC
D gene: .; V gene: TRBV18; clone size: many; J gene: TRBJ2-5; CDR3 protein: CASSPVTVQETQYF; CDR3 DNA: TGTGCCAGCTCACCGGTGACGGTGCAAGAGACCCAGTACTTC
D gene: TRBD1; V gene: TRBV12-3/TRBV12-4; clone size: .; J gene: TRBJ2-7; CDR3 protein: CASSSTGGSYEQYF; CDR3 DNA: TGTGCCAGCAGTTCAACAGGGGGCTCCTACGAGCAGTACTTC
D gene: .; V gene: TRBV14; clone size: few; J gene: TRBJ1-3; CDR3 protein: CASSQHQGYSGNTIYF; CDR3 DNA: TGTGCCAGCAGCCAGCACCAGGGTTACTCTGGAAACACCATATATTTT
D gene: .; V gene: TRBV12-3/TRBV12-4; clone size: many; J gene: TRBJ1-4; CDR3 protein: CASTSSGANEKLFF; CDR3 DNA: TGTGCCAGCACTTCGTCTGGGGCTAATGAAAAACTGTTTTTT
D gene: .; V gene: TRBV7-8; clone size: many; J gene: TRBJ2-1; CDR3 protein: CASSSRIRNEQFF; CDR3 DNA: TGTGCCAGCAGCTCACGGATCCGAAATGAGCAGTTCTTC
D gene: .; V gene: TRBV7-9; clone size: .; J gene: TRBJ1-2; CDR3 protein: CASSLGRGQRGYGYTF; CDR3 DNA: TGTGCCAGCAGCCTCGGCCGGGGCCAGAGGGGCTATGGCTACACCTTC
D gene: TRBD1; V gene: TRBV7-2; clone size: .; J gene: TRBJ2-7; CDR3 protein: CASSGWDRGSYEQYF; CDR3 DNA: TGTGCCAGCAGCGGGTGGGACAGGGGCTCCTACGAGCAGTACTTC
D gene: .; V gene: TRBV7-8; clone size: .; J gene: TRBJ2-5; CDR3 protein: CASSFVGTVETQYF; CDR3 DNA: TGTGCCAGCAGCTTCGTAGGGACGGTGGAGACCCAGTACTTC
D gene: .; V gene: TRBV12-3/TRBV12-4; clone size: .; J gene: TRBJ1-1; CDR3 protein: CASSLYRADGAFF; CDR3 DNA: TGTGCCAGCAGTTTATATCGGGCTGACGGAGCTTTCTTT
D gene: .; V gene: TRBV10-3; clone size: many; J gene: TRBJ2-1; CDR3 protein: CAISDLGGDEQFF; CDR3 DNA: TGTGCCATCAGTGATCTGGGTGGCGATGAGCAGTTCTTC
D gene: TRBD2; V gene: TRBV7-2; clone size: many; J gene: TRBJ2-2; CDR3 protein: CASSQILAGGTGELFF; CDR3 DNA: TGTGCCAGCAGCCAGATCCTAGCGGGGGGAACCGGGGAGCTGTTTTTT
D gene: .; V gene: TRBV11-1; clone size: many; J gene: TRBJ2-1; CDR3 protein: CASSRPPRWVRSYNEQFF; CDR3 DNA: TGTGCCAGCAGCCGCCCCCCCCGCTGGGTAAGATCCTACAATGAGCAGTTCTTC
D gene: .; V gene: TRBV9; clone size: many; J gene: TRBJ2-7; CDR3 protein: CASSVGRGSYEQYF; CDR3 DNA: TGTGCCAGCAGCGTAGGTAGGGGGTCCTACGAGCAGTACTTC
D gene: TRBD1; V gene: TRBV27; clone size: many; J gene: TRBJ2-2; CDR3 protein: CASSLMVWQGADTGELFF; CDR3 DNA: TGTGCCAGCAGTTTAATGGTCTGGCAGGGGGCAGACACCGGGGAGCTGTTTTTT
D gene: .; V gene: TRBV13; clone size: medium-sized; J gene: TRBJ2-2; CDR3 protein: CASSLGTGELFF; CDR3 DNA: TGTGCCAGCAGCTTAGGCACCGGGGAGCTGTTTTTT
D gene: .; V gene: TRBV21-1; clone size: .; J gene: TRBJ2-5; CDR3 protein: CASSKGLAGGRKTQYF; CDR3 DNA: TGTGCCAGCAGCAAAGGGTTAGCGGGGGGTCGGAAGACCCAGTACTTC
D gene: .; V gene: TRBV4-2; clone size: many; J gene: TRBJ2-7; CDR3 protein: CASSQYGGIYEQYF; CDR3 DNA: TGTGCCAGCAGCCAGTATGGGGGCATCTACGAGCAGTACTTC
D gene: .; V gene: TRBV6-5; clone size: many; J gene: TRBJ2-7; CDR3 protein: CASSYSDTTGYSYEQYF; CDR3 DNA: TGTGCCAGCAGTTACTCCGACACGACAGGTTACTCCTACGAGCAGTACTTC
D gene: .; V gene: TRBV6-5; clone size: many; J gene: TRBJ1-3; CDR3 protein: CASRGPAGNTIYF; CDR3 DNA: TGTGCCAGCAGGGGCCCGGCGGGAAACACCATATATTTT
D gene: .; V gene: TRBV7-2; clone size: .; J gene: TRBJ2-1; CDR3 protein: CASSPRVTEQFF; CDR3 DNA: TGTGCCAGCAGCCCCCGGGTTACCGAGCAGTTCTTC
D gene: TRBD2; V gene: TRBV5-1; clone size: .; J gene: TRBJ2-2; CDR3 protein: CASSLLPAGASGELFF; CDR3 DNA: TGCGCCAGCAGCTTGCTTCCAGCGGGGGCTTCCGGGGAGCTGTTTTTT
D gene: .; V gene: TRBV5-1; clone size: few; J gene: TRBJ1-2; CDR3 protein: CASSLAQVGPNYGYTF; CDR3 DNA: TGCGCCAGCAGCTTGGCCCAGGTAGGGCCCAACTATGGCTACACCTTC
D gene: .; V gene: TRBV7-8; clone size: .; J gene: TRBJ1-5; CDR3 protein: CASSYRRGLQPQHF; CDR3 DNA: TGTGCCAGCAGCTACCGTCGGGGGCTTCAGCCCCAGCATTTT
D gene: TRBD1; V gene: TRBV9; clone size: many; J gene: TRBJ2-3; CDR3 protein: CASSDRDRLLNTQYF; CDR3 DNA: TGTGCCAGCAGCGACCGGGACAGGCTCCTTAATACGCAGTATTTT
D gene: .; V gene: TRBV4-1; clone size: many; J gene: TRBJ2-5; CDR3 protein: CASSQDPLIQETQYF; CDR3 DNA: TGCGCCAGCAGCCAAGATCCCCTGATACAAGAGACCCAGTACTTC
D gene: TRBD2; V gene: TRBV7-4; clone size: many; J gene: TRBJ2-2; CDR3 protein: CASSPKRGPNTGELFF; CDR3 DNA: TGTGCCAGCAGCCCCAAGCGGGGGCCTAACACCGGGGAGCTGTTTTTT
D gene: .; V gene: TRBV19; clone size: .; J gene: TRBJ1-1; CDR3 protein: CASSIGQMNTEAFF; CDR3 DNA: TGTGCCAGTAGTATCGGACAAATGAACACTGAAGCTTTCTTT
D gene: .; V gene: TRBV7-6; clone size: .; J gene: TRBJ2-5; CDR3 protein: CASTPGGRSRETQYF; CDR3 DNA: TGTGCCAGCACCCCCGGAGGCAGGTCCAGAGAGACCCAGTACTTC
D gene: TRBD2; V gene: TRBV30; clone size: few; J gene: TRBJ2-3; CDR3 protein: CAWDLAGGGVDTQYF; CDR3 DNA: TGTGCCTGGGATCTAGCGGGGGGCGGCGTAGATACGCAGTATTTT
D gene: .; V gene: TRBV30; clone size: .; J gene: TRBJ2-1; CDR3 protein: CAWSPERGAYNEQFF; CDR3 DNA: TGTGCCTGGAGTCCAGAAAGGGGGGCATACAATGAGCAGTTCTTC
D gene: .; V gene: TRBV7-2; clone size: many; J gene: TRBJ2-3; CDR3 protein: CASSFFGALQGYF; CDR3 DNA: TGTGCCAGCAGCTTTTTCGGTGCGCTCCAGGGGTATTTT
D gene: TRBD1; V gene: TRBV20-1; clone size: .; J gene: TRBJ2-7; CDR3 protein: CSAIIGQGWGEQYF; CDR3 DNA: TGCAGTGCTATCATTGGACAGGGCTGGGGCGAGCAGTACTTC